This TCR beta chain derives from a study of T-cell memory formation after mild COVID-19. Study details: Each donor largely had its own TCR clusters.

Study observations and caveats: That cross-reactive memory joined was suggested by some responding clones appearing in pre-infection memory. CD8+ contracting clones occupied EMRA, while CD4+ ones occupied mainly CM and EM.

After removal of 3 bases from V and 2 bases from J, the junction contained 7 bases not matched to a gene. CDR3 length: 16 residues. Germline assignment: CDR1 SGDLS and CDR2 YYNGEE. A word on this clonotype: The antigen is undetermined.

It was 5'RACE with constant-segment primers that produced the TCR alpha and TCR beta cDNA libraries, which carried sample barcodes and UMIs. From the 5' RACE reads, TCRdb called clonotypes with MiXCR, one entry per CDR3 protein. Among about 140,000 distinct CDR3 sequences listed, 13% to 15% were seen once. The material sequenced was PBMCs or a T cell subset sorted from them (not recorded which). The clonotype originates from an adult woman who had mild COVID-19 (a few samples of this study predate the infection). Cell type and time point are not known. This rearrangement joins TRBV9 to TRBJ1-3; TRBD1 aligns across 8 bases. CDR3 in amino acids: CASSDPGQGPGNTIYF. As DNA, the CDR3 is TGTGCCAGCAGCGACCCCGGACAGGGACCTGGAAACACCATATATTTT.